This is a list of T cell receptor beta chains from one sample in a study of blood T cell repertoires in COVID-19. Clones were read by immunoSEQ multiplex PCR, and TCRdb kept only the in-frame ones, dropping some. The sample consists of roughly 50,000 clones, roughly nine tenths of them appearing once. Source material: peripheral blood. Receptor source: a human donor with active COVID-19. The donor label of this sample is uncertain. Both conserved end residues are part of each CDR3. D genes are given only for firm matches. For some rows the clone size is stated as once, few or many, or as a class when expanded; others skip it.

clone_size	v_call	d_call	cdr3_length	j_call	cdr3_aa	cdr3_nt
.	TRBV2	TRBD1	14	TRBJ1-1	CASSLTGVVTEAFF	TGTGCCAGCAGCCTGACAGGGGTGGTCACTGAAGCTTTCTTT
.	TRBV5-1	.	14	TRBJ2-7	CASSREQGFYEQYF	TGCGCCAGCAGCAGGGAACAGGGCTTCTACGAGCAGTACTTC
.	TRBV19	.	15	TRBJ1-3	CASSDVTGSGNTIYF	TGTGCCAGTAGTGATGTTACGGGGTCTGGAAACACCATATATTTT
.	TRBV7-2	TRBD2	15	TRBJ2-5	CASTQRAGGGETQYF	TGTGCCAGCACCCAGCGTGCGGGGGGTGGAGAGACCCAGTACTTC
.	TRBV6-5	TRBD1	15	TRBJ1-2	CASSYVDRAAGGYTF	TGTGCCAGCAGTTACGTGGACAGGGCAGCGGGTGGCTACACCTTC
.	TRBV28	.	14	TRBJ2-7	CASTASGGSYEQYF	TGTGCCAGCACCGCCTCAGGGGGGTCCTACGAGCAGTACTTC
once	TRBV10-3	.	14	TRBJ1-1	CAISEYREKGEAFF	TGTGCCATCAGTGAATACAGGGAAAAGGGTGAAGCTTTCTTT
.	TRBV28	.	13	TRBJ1-1	CASISYGNTEAFF	TGTGCCAGCATCTCGTACGGGAACACTGAAGCTTTCTTT
.	TRBV4-1	TRBD1	16	TRBJ1-3	CASSSWTGPSGNTIYF	TGCGCCAGCAGCTCGTGGACAGGGCCCTCTGGAAACACCATATATTTT
.	TRBV7-8	.	13	TRBJ1-1	CASSRYRATEAFF	TGTGCCAGCAGCCGGTACAGGGCCACTGAAGCTTTCTTT
.	TRBV9	.	16	TRBJ1-3	CASSEIRPAGGNTIYF	TGTGCCAGCAGCGAGATCAGACCTGCGGGGGGAAACACCATATATTTT
.	TRBV2	.	15	TRBJ2-6	CASSGWGAGANVLTF	TGTGCCAGCAGTGGGTGGGGAGCTGGGGCCAACGTCCTGACTTTC
.	TRBV2	TRBD1	16	TRBJ2-7	CASKVGGQGAGYEQYF	TGTGCCAGCAAGGTTGGGGGACAGGGGGCGGGCTACGAGCAGTACTTC
.	TRBV5-4	.	13	TRBJ2-7	CASSRGVRDEQYF	TGTGCCAGCAGCCGCGGGGTGAGGGACGAGCAGTACTTC
.	TRBV11-2	.	16	TRBJ1-2	CASSLRGGRTNYGYTF	TGTGCCAGCAGCTTAAGGGGGGGACGGACTAACTATGGCTACACCTTC
.	TRBV4-2	.	14	TRBJ1-5	CASSPDWVGQPQHF	TGTGCCAGCAGCCCTGACTGGGTGGGTCAGCCCCAGCATTTT
once	TRBV3-1/TRBV3-2	.	11	TRBJ1-3	CASRGADTIYF	TGTGCCAGCAGGGGGGCCGACACCATATATTTT
few	TRBV6-5	.	14	TRBJ1-2	CASSSDRYNYGYTF	TGTGCCAGCAGTTCCGACAGATATAACTATGGCTACACCTTC
.	TRBV5-1	TRBD1	15	TRBJ1-6	CASSWGQEYNSPLHF	TGCGCCAGCAGCTGGGGACAGGAGTATAATTCACCCCTCCACTTT
.	TRBV10-3	.	12	TRBJ2-7	CAISASVYEQYF	TGTGCCATCAGTGCTAGCGTCTACGAGCAGTACTTC
.	TRBV6-5	TRBD1	15	TRBJ1-1	CASSYQGQGWTEAFF	TGTGCCAGCAGTTACCAGGGACAGGGGTGGACTGAAGCTTTCTTT
.	TRBV3-1/TRBV3-2	.	14	TRBJ1-2	CASSQWAGNYGYTF	TGTGCCAGCAGCCAATGGGCAGGGAACTATGGCTACACCTTC
.	TRBV7-5	.	18	TRBJ2-5	CARSLADGLAGNAETQYF	TGTGCCAGAAGCTTAGCGGACGGTCTAGCGGGGAACGCGGAGACCCAGTACTTC
.	TRBV5-1	TRBD2	14	TRBJ2-5	CASSPRGGRETQYF	TGCGCCAGCAGCCCGCGGGGGGGCAGGGAGACCCAGTACTTC
.	TRBV23-1	TRBD1	18	TRBJ2-5	CASSQYSSLDRGGKTQYF	TGCGCCAGCAGTCAATATTCTTCGTTGGACAGGGGCGGAAAGACCCAGTACTTC
.	TRBV6-2/TRBV6-3	TRBD1	15	TRBJ2-7	CASTPRDRVGHEQYF	TGTGCCAGCACCCCAAGGGACAGGGTCGGCCACGAGCAGTACTTC